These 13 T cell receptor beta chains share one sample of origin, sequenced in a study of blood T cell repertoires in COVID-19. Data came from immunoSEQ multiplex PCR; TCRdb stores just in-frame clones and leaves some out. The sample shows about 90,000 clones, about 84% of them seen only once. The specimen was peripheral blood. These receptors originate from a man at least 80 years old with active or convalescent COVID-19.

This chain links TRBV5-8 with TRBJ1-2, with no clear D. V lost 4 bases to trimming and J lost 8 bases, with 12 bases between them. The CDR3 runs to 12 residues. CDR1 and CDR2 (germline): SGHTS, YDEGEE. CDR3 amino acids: CASSPRLWGYTF. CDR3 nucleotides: TGTGCCAGCAGCCCTCGACTTTGGGGCTACACCTTC.

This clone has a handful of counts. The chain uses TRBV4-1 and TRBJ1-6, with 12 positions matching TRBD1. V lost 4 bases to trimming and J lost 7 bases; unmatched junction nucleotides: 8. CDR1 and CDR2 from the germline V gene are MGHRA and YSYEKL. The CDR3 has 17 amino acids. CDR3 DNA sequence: TGCGCCAGCAGCCTAGGGACAGGGGGCTTTTGGAATTCACCCCTCCACTTT. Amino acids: CASSLGTGGFWNSPLHF.

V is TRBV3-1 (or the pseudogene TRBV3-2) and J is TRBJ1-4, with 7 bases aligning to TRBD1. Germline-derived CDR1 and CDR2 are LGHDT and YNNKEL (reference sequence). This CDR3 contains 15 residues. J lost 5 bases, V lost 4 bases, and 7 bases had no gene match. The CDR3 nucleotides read TGTGCCAGCAGCCCCTCCGGGACAGCCAATGAAAAACTGTTTTTT. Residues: CASSPSGTANEKLFF.

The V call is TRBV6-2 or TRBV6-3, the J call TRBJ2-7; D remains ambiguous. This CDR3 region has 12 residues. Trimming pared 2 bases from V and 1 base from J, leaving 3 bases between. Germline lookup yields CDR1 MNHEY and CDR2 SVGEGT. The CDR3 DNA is TGTGCCAGCAGTTACGCGTCCTACGAGCAGTACTTC. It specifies CASSYASYEQYF.

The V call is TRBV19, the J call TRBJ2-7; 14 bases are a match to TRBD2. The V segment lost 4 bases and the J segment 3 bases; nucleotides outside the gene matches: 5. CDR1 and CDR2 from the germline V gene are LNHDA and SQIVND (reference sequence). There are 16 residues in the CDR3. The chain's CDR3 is CASSKGLAGAIYEQYF. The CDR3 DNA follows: TGTGCCAGTAGTAAGGGACTAGCGGGAGCGATCTACGAGCAGTACTTC.

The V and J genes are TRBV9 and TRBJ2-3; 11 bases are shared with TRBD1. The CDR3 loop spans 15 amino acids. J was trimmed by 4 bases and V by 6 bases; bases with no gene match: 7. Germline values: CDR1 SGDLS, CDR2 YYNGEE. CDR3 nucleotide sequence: TGTGCCAGCACCACCGGACAGGGGGCGGCAGATACGCAGTATTTT. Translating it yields CASTTGQGAADTQYF.

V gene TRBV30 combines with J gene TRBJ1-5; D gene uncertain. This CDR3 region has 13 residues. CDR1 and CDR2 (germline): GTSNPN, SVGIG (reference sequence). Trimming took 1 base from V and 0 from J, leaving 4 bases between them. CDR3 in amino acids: CAWSALSNQPQHF. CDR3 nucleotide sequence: TGTGCCTGGAGTGCCCTTAGCAATCAGCCCCAGCATTTT.

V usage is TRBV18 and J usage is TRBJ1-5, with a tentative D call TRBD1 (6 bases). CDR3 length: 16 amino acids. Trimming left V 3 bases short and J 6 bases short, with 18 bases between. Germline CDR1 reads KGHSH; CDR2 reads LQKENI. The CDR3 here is CASSPTTGLNSQPQHF. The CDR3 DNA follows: TGTGCCAGCTCACCTACCACAGGGTTGAATTCTCAGCCCCAGCATTTT.

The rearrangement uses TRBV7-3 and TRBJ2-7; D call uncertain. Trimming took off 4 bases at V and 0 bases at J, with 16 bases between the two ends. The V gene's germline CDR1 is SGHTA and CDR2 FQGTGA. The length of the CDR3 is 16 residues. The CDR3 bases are TGTGCCAGCAGCTGCCTCGGCCGGGTTCCCTCCTACGAGCAGTACTTC. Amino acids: CASSCLGRVPSYEQYF.

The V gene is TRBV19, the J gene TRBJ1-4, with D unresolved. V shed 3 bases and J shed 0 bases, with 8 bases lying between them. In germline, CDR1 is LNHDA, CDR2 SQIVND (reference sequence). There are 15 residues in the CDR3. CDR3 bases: TGTGCCAGTAGTATTGGAGGAACAACTAATGAAAAACTGTTTTTT. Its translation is CASSIGGTTNEKLFF.

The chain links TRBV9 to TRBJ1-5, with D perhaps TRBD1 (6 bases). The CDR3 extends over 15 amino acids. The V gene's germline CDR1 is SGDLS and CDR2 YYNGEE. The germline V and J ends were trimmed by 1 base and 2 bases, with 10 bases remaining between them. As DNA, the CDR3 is TGTGCCAGCAGCGTAACAGGGAGCGGCAATCAGCCCCAGCATTTT. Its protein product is CASSVTGSGNQPQHF.

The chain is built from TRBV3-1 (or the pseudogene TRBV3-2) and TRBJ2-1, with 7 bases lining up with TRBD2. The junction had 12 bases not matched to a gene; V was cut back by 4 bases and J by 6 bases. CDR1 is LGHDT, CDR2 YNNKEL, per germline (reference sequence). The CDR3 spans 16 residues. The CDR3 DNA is TGTGCCAGCAGCCGGGCTTGGGGGGGGTATGGCAATGAGCAGTTCTTC. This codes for CASSRAWGGYGNEQFF.

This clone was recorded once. The DNA for the CDR3 is TGTGCCAGCAGTGTTGGGGCGGTTCAGGACACTGAAGCTTTCTTT. It encodes CASSVGAVQDTEAFF. The chain is built from TRBV2 and TRBJ1-1; TRBD1 might be the D (5 bases). Germline values: CDR1 SNHLY, CDR2 FYNNEI. Trimming removed 4 bases from V and 3 bases from J, with 15 bases in between. This CDR3 region has 15 residues.